This T cell receptor (beta chain) was sequenced during a study of CD8 T cells in Susac syndrome. As for this clonotype: The antigen is unknown.

Findings and caveats of the study: Clonal expansion was absent from the CD4+ T cell repertoires in Susac syndrome.

Blood CD8+ and CD4+ T cells underwent high-throughput TCR beta sequencing. Germline V lookup: CDR1 SGHTA, CDR2 FQGNSA. V lost 5 bases to trimming and J lost 3 bases, with 11 bases between them. This CDR3 contains 13 residues. The RNA input was about 0.5 to 1 ug, and it was reverse transcribed with random hexamers. An immunoSEQ multiplex PCR amplified TCR beta CDR3 over 54 Vbeta and 13 Jbeta. TCRdb independently ran MiXCR on the immunoSEQ multiplex PCR reads; one entry per CDR3 protein. Of approximately 210,000 distinct CDR3 sequences listed, about 94% were seen once; the top ten hold about 0.14%. The sequence was collected from a human donor with Susac syndrome. Sequenced input: CD4+ T cells from PBMCs. The chain links TRBV7-2 to TRBJ2-7; D remains unclear. The CDR3, as DNA: TGTGCCAGCAGCCCCTATGCCTTCTACGAGCAGTACTTC. Translating gives CASSPYAFYEQYF.